This paragraph covers one TCR beta chain sequence. A read error is likely, as this CDR3 ends without the conserved phenylalanine or tryptophan. The limits of the CDR3 on the DNA are not certain, so only TCRdb's listed CDR3 is given. The record originates from a study of T cells in Graves' hyperthyroidism and ophthalmopathy. Amplification of TCR beta CDR3 regions used RNA as the template. The study used the HTBI primer set for a first-round RT-PCR of the TCR CDR3. TCRdb independently ran MiXCR on the multiplex PCR reads; one entry per CDR3 protein. The sample includes about 580,000 distinct CDR3 sequences, 46% of them seen just once. With termini counted, the CDR3 has 11 amino acids. CDR1 and CDR2 (germline): SGHTA, FQGTGA. Clinical symptoms, serum thyroxine, TRAb, thyroid ultrasound and orbital computed tomography informed diagnoses.

The rearrangement uses TRBV7-3 and TRBJ1-1; the listed D gene, TRBD1, was not tested against the DNA. The source of this sequence is a woman younger than 30 with Graves' hyperthyroidism. Sequences were obtained from peripheral blood or thyroid tissue (not recorded which). CDR3 loop: CASSPDPWANY.